This T cell receptor beta chain was sequenced during a study of cytomegalovirus exposure and HLA in healthy donors. Use of 60 Vbeta and 13 Jbeta primers characterized the PCR. The assay was immunoSEQ multiplex PCR, and TCRdb's table has in-frame clones only and misses some. In the table there are roughly 200,000 clones, around three quarters of which are singletons. There are 15 residues in the CDR3. V lost 3 bases and J lost 4; bases outside the gene matches: 2. Germline V gene data show CDR1 as LNHNV and CDR2 as YYDKDF (reference sequence). The rearrangement joins TRBV15 to TRBJ2-1; 11 nucleotides line up with TRBD2. This clonotype was sampled from a man aged 30 to 39 in good health and CMV-seronegative. Sequencing used PBMCs. Here the CDR3 reads CATSSRLAGYNEQFF. CDR3 DNA sequence: TGTGCCACCAGCAGCCGACTAGCGGGGTACAATGAGCAGTTCTTC.